A selection of T cell receptor beta chains follows, all from one sample in a study of blood T cell repertoires in COVID-19. Here immunoSEQ multiplex PCR was the method, and the copy in TCRdb shows in-frame clones only, minus some. The data show roughly 300,000 clones, 80% to 90% seen once. The sample taken for sequencing was PBMCs or T cells enriched from blood (not recorded which). The receptors stem from a woman aged 25 to 39 who had recovered from COVID-19. Both conserved end residues are part of each CDR3. The D gene is left open where the match is weak. Clone size is not always given. Where it is, it says once, few, many or a class for expanded clones.

V gene,J gene,clone size,D gene,CDR3 protein,CDR3 DNA
TRBV4-2,TRBJ2-3,NA,TRBD2,CASSPRGGRGVTDTQYF,TGTGCCAGCAGCCCCCGTGGGGGGCGGGGGGTCACAGATACGCAGTATTTT
TRBV9,TRBJ1-1,NA,NA,CASSVQPGSGTEAFF,TGTGCCAGCAGCGTTCAACCGGGTTCGGGCACTGAAGCTTTCTTT
TRBV2,TRBJ2-1,NA,TRBD2,CASQRLAESSYNEQFF,TGTGCCAGCCAGCGACTAGCGGAGAGCTCCTACAATGAGCAGTTCTTC
TRBV2,TRBJ1-1,NA,TRBD1,CASFRDRGLDTEAFF,TGTGCCAGCTTCCGGGACAGGGGGCTGGACACTGAAGCTTTCTTT
TRBV7-3,TRBJ2-1,once,TRBD1,CASSTGVSYNEQFF,TGTGCCAGTAGCACAGGGGTTTCCTACAATGAGCAGTTCTTC
TRBV29-1,TRBJ2-7,once,NA,CSVSGLTTYEQYF,TGCAGCGTTTCGGGACTGACGACCTACGAGCAGTACTTC
TRBV14,TRBJ1-3,NA,TRBD1,CASSGAGTALSGNTIYF,TGTGCCAGCAGCGGTGCCGGGACAGCACTCTCTGGAAACACCATATATTTT
TRBV6-5,TRBJ1-4,few,NA,CASSYLSTFNEKLFF,TGTGCCAGCAGTTACTTAAGTACTTTTAATGAAAAACTGTTTTTT
TRBV5-6,TRBJ2-1,NA,TRBD1,CASSIGRRTGSYSNEQFF,TGTGCCAGCAGCATCGGACGCAGGACAGGTTCATATTCAAATGAGCAGTTCTTC
TRBV28,TRBJ1-6,NA,NA,CASSSPGRVNNSPLHF,TGTGCCAGCAGTTCCCCCGGCAGGGTAAATAATTCACCCCTCCACTTT
TRBV27,TRBJ2-1,few,NA,CASSAASDVGNEQFF,TGTGCCAGCAGTGCCGCTAGTGACGTTGGCAATGAGCAGTTCTTC
TRBV27,TRBJ1-1,NA,TRBD1,CASSLLGQGNTEAFF,TGTGCCAGCAGTCTCTTGGGACAGGGGAACACTGAAGCTTTCTTT
TRBV5-4,TRBJ2-5,NA,TRBD2,CASSPRGGQIQETQYF,TGTGCCAGCAGCCCCCGGGGGGGGCAAATTCAAGAGACCCAGTACTTC
TRBV12-3/TRBV12-4,TRBJ2-3,NA,NA,CASSLVVTDTQYF,TGTGCCAGCAGTCTCGTCGTGACAGATACGCAGTATTTT
TRBV6-2/TRBV6-3,TRBJ1-2,few,NA,CASSFRDNANYGYTF,TGTGCCAGCAGTTTCCGGGACAACGCTAACTATGGCTACACCTTC
TRBV5-6,TRBJ1-1,once,NA,CASSLNFAEAFF,TGTGCCAGCAGCCTTAATTTCGCTGAAGCTTTCTTT
TRBV3-1/TRBV3-2,TRBJ2-1,NA,NA,CASSQGLGSSYNEQFF,TGTGCCAGCAGCCAAGGGCTGGGGAGCTCCTACAATGAGCAGTTCTTC
TRBV7-3,TRBJ1-5,NA,NA,CASSQFSPLGGVLNQPQHF,TGTGCCAGCAGCCAATTTTCCCCGTTGGGGGGGGTCCTCAATCAGCCCCAGCATTTT
TRBV7-2,TRBJ2-1,NA,TRBD1,CASSLFQDRYNEQFF,TGTGCCAGCAGCTTATTTCAGGACAGGTACAATGAGCAGTTCTTC
TRBV5-1,TRBJ1-1,NA,TRBD1,CASSLDRGATEAFF,TGCGCCAGCAGCTTGGACAGGGGAGCCACTGAAGCTTTCTTT
TRBV5-1,TRBJ2-7,once,TRBD2,CASSFLAGSLYEQYF,TGCGCCAGCAGCTTCTTAGCGGGGAGTTTGTACGAGCAGTACTTC
TRBV18,TRBJ2-3,NA,TRBD2,CASSPLAGSTDTQYF,TGTGCCAGCTCCCCACTAGCGGGGAGCACAGATACGCAGTATTTT
TRBV5-6,TRBJ1-2,NA,NA,CASTTRTVYGYTF,TGTGCCAGCACCACTCGGACAGTCTATGGCTACACCTTC
TRBV28,TRBJ1-3,once,NA,CASRSPGAGNTIYF,TGTGCCAGCAGATCCCCGGGGGCTGGAAACACCATATATTTT
TRBV11-2,TRBJ1-4,once,NA,CASSLRAGLTNEKLFF,TGTGCCAGCAGCCTAAGGGCAGGGTTAACTAATGAAAAACTGTTTTTT
TRBV19,TRBJ2-5,NA,TRBD1,CASTPGTGYAETQYF,TGTGCCAGTACCCCAGGGACAGGGTATGCGGAGACCCAGTACTTC
TRBV28,TRBJ1-2,NA,TRBD1,CASSLTDRGDGYTF,TGTGCCAGCAGTTTAACGGACAGGGGGGATGGCTACACCTTC
TRBV24-1,TRBJ1-4,NA,NA,CATSDSPGLGGEKLFF,TGTGCCACCAGTGATTCTCCCGGCCTGGGAGGTGAAAAACTGTTTTTT
TRBV18,TRBJ2-3,NA,TRBD1,CASSPTTGIASTDTQYF,TGTGCCAGCTCACCAACGACAGGGATAGCTAGCACAGATACGCAGTATTTT
TRBV6-5,TRBJ2-7,NA,NA,CASSYGPGTFRYEQYF,TGTGCCAGCAGTTACGGGCCCGGGACTTTTCGCTACGAGCAGTACTTC
TRBV7-9,TRBJ1-1,NA,NA,CASSSDRQDATEAFF,TGTGCCAGCAGCTCAGACAGACAGGACGCCACTGAAGCTTTCTTT
TRBV11-2,TRBJ1-2,NA,TRBD1,CASSFGQGAEGYTF,TGTGCCAGCAGTTTTGGACAGGGGGCTGAGGGCTACACCTTC
TRBV2,TRBJ1-6,NA,TRBD1,CASRVGTDSPLHF,TGTGCCAGCAGGGTTGGGACAGATTCACCCCTCCACTTT
TRBV2,TRBJ1-2,NA,TRBD1,CASTPTPQGANYGYTF,TGTGCCAGCACCCCCACCCCCCAGGGGGCGAACTATGGCTACACCTTC
TRBV23-1,TRBJ1-4,NA,NA,CVGGDGVEKLFF,TGCGTTGGGGGGGACGGAGTCGAAAAACTGTTTTTT
TRBV3-1/TRBV3-2,TRBJ1-2,NA,NA,CASSPWEGNGYTF,TGTGCCAGCAGCCCCTGGGAGGGGAATGGCTACACCTTC
TRBV7-8,TRBJ1-2,NA,NA,CASSLVGRVNGYTF,TGTGCCAGCAGCTTAGTCGGCAGGGTAAATGGCTACACCTTC
TRBV9,TRBJ1-3,NA,NA,CASSPRTPAIYF,TGTGCCAGCAGCCCCCGGACACCAGCCATATATTTT
TRBV3-1/TRBV3-2,TRBJ1-2,NA,TRBD1,CASSLRTGARYGYTF,TGTGCCAGCAGCTTACGGACAGGGGCCCGGTATGGCTACACCTTC
TRBV3-1/TRBV3-2,TRBJ1-5,NA,NA,CASSQGRGLGQPQHF,TGTGCCAGCAGCCAAGGAAGAGGGCTCGGCCAGCCCCAGCATTTT
TRBV7-8,TRBJ2-2,NA,NA,CASSLHRIRGGELFF,TGTGCCAGCAGCTTACATCGGATACGGGGCGGGGAGCTGTTTTTT
TRBV4-2,TRBJ1-5,NA,NA,CASSQEGRDNQPQHF,TGTGCCAGCAGCCAAGAAGGCAGGGACAATCAGCCCCAGCATTTT
TRBV5-1,TRBJ1-1,NA,NA,CASSLNFRAGDTEAFF,TGCGCCAGCAGCTTAAATTTCAGGGCAGGGGACACTGAAGCTTTCTTT
TRBV9,TRBJ1-2,NA,TRBD1,CASSAGGTGLDYGYTF,TGTGCCAGCAGCGCCGGAGGGACAGGTCTAGACTATGGCTACACCTTC
TRBV28,TRBJ1-4,NA,NA,CASSFGQAGEKLFF,TGTGCCAGCAGTTTCGGGCAGGCAGGGGAAAAACTGTTTTTT
TRBV11-3,TRBJ2-3,NA,TRBD1,CASSFGQGGRFTQYF,TGTGCCAGCAGCTTCGGACAGGGTGGGCGTTTTACGCAGTATTTT
TRBV10-3,TRBJ1-1,few,TRBD1,CAISNRDSSLAFF,TGTGCCATCAGTAACCGGGACAGCTCCTTAGCTTTCTTT
TRBV6-6,TRBJ1-5,NA,NA,CASSYQGEPQHF,TGTGCCAGCAGTTACCAAGGGGAGCCCCAGCATTTT
TRBV19,TRBJ1-6,NA,NA,CASSIWGKYNSPLHF,TGTGCCAGTAGTATATGGGGCAAGTATAATTCACCCCTCCACTTT
TRBV11-2,TRBJ2-7,NA,NA,CASSKYVESEQYF,TGTGCCAGCAGTAAATATGTCGAGAGCGAGCAGTACTTC
TRBV18,TRBJ1-2,NA,NA,CASSPDSDYGYTF,TGTGCCAGCTCGCCGGACAGCGACTATGGCTACACCTTC
TRBV4-2,TRBJ1-6,NA,NA,CASSPRQMQGISPLHF,TGTGCCAGCAGCCCCCGTCAGATGCAGGGGATATCACCCCTCCACTTT
TRBV6-5,TRBJ2-7,NA,NA,CASSYGTKAHSYEQYF,TGTGCCAGCAGTTACGGTACCAAAGCCCACTCCTACGAGCAGTACTTC
TRBV27,TRBJ2-7,NA,NA,CASSPSYEQYF,TGTGCCAGCAGTCCGTCCTACGAGCAGTACTTC
TRBV10-3,TRBJ1-2,NA,NA,CAISELTAYGYTF,TGTGCCATCAGTGAGCTGACAGCCTATGGCTACACCTTC